The 32 T cell receptor beta chains below were found in one sample sequenced in a study of blood T cells in healthy people across ages. Primers used in a second PCR of roughly 7 to 12 cycles were a sample-barcoded 5' primer and a J-beta primer mix. TCRdb ran MiXCR on the 5' RACE reads and lists one entry per CDR3 protein. The top ten hold around 12% of the sample, which has 850,000 to 1,100,000 distinct CDR3 sequences, about two fifths seen once. The specimen was blood. Receptors were obtained from a young man in good health.

CDR3 nucleotide sequence: TGTGCCTGGAGTGCCCAGGGAAACTATGGCTACACCTTC. Protein: CAWSAQGNYGYTF. The chain carries TRBV30 and TRBJ1-2; D is possibly TRBD1 (5 bases). V was clipped by 1 base and J by 2 bases, with 8 bases between them. Germline CDR1 is GTSNPN and CDR2 is SVGIG (reference sequence). This CDR3 has 13 amino acids.

The V and J genes are TRBV20-1 and TRBJ1-1, with a possible D match to TRBD1 (5 bases). V was cut by 4 bases and J by 7 bases, with 19 bases left in between. This CDR3 has 14 residues. Germline CDR1 DFQATT, CDR2 SNEGSKA (reference sequence). CDR3 amino acids: CSATSIYRQNEAFF. The DNA for the CDR3 is TGCAGTGCTACTTCGATTTACCGACAGAATGAAGCTTTCTTT.

The rearrangement joins TRBV20-1 to TRBJ2-3; 11 bases fit TRBD2. The germline V gene has CDR1 DFQATT and CDR2 SNEGSKA (reference sequence). Unmatched junction bases numbered 12, after V lost 5 bases and J lost 11 bases. There are 14 residues in the CDR3. CDR3 loop: CSARHPNLAGGQYF. CDR3 nucleotide sequence: TGCAGTGCTCGCCACCCGAATCTAGCGGGGGGGCAGTATTTT.

This clonotype was observed at least ten times. The chain couples TRBV5-1 to TRBJ2-5; no definite D call. CDR3 length: 13 residues. Trimming took off 1 base at V and 2 bases at J, with 6 bases between the two ends. Germline values: CDR1 SGHRS, CDR2 YFSETQ. The CDR3 sequence is CASSLRTQETQYF. As DNA, the CDR3 is TGCGCCAGCAGCTTGCGCACGCAAGAGACCCAGTACTTC.

This clonotype has just a few counts. This chain connects TRBV5-1 to TRBJ2-4, with D uncertain. The CDR3 length is 17 residues. The germline CDR1 and CDR2 sequences are SGHRS and YFSETQ. V gave up 3 bases and J gave up 0 bases, with 16 bases separating them. In DNA, the CDR3 is TGCGCCAGCAGCTCGGGTGTGTCTCAGATAGCCAAAAACATTCAGTACTTC. It yields the protein CASSSGVSQIAKNIQYF.

The chain links TRBV27 to TRBJ1-6; D unclear. Looked up from germline, CDR1 is MNHEY and CDR2 is SMNVEV (reference sequence). The CDR3 length is 14 residues. Trimming left V 3 bases short and J 8 bases short, with 11 bases between. CDR3 in amino acids: CASSLDRLDSPLHF. CDR3 DNA: TGTGCCAGCAGTTTGGACCGTTTGGATTCACCCCTCCACTTT.

This clonotype was observed a handful of times. The chain links TRBV10-3 to TRBJ2-1; D gene ambiguous. CDR1 is ENHRY and CDR2 is SYGVKD in the germline V gene. This CDR3 is built from 14 residues. V lost 3 bases, J lost 6 bases, and 12 bases lay in between. CDR3 region: CAISESVAVNEQFF. For the CDR3, the DNA is TGTGCCATCAGTGAATCGGTAGCTGTCAATGAGCAGTTCTTC.

This chain uses TRBV2 with TRBJ2-5, with a possible D match to TRBD1 (5 bases). The CDR3 loop spans 15 amino acids. The germline CDR1 and CDR2 sequences are SNHLY and FYNNEI. V shed 6 bases and J shed 2 bases, with 16 bases lying between them. The CDR3 sequence is CASSEPDRVQETQYF. CDR3 DNA sequence: TGTGCCAGCAGCGAGCCCGACAGAGTACAAGAGACCCAGTACTTC.

This clonotype was observed a single time. The V and J genes are TRBV19 and TRBJ2-7; 8 bases match TRBD2. Looked up from germline, CDR1 is LNHDA and CDR2 is SQIVND (reference sequence). Unmatched junction bases numbered 16, after V lost 5 bases and J lost 7 bases. The CDR3 runs to 16 residues. The CDR3 region is CASSSRAGATYNEQYF. The CDR3 DNA reads TGTGCCAGTAGTTCCCGAGCGGGGGCAACCTACAATGAGCAGTACTTC. The entire variable domain, with the rest obtained from reference TRBV19 and TRBJ2-7, is as follows: DGGITQSPKYLFRKEGQNVTLSCEQNLNHDAMYWYRQDPGQGLRLIYYSQIVNDFQKGDIAEGYSVSREKKESFPLTVTSAQKNPTAFYLCASSSRAGATYNEQYFGPGTRLTVT.

The rearrangement uses TRBV2 and TRBJ2-3, with D hard to call. The V and J ends lost 7 bases and 5 bases respectively, with 16 bases between them. The germline CDR1 and CDR2 sequences are SNHLY and FYNNEI. This CDR3 is built from 14 residues. The CDR3 loop reads CASIRKGRGDTQYF. CDR3 DNA: TGTGCCAGCATCCGGAAGGGCCGAGGAGATACGCAGTATTTT.

With respect to this clonotype: This may be a read error, as it is one base from a much larger clone. J is TRBJ2-1 and V is TRBV7-2; a weak D match, TRBD2 (5 bases). V was pared by 5 bases and J by 5 bases, with 10 bases between. CDR3 length equals 13 residues. The germline V gene encodes CDR1 SGHTA and CDR2 FQGNSA. The CDR3 DNA follows: TGTGCCAGCAGCGGAGGTATGAACAATGAGCAGTTCTTC. It specifies CASSGGMNNEQFF.

The rearrangement links TRBV6-1 to TRBJ2-1; a possible D gene is TRBD2 (6 bases). The J call may be faulty, since TRBJ2-7 better matches the DNA end. In germline, CDR1 is MNHNS, CDR2 SASEGT. This CDR3 region has 17 residues. The CDR3 sequence: CASSDPDKTSSYNEQYF. The CDR3 DNA reads as TGTGCCAGCAGCGACCCCGACAAAACTAGCTCCTACAATGAGCAGTACTTC.

The genes are TRBV2 and TRBJ1-5; D remains ambiguous. Deletions cut 1 base from V and 3 bases from J, with 10 bases between. Germline CDR1 reads SNHLY; CDR2 reads FYNNEI. This CDR3 has 15 residues. For the CDR3, the DNA is TGTGCCAGCAGTGAAGGTAGGAGTATCAATCAGCCCCAGCATTTT. This codes for CASSEGRSINQPQHF.

The CDR3 sequence is CASSLALYREQYF. The CDR3 DNA is TGTGCCAGCAGTCTGGCTCTCTATCGCGAGCAGTACTTC. This sequence joins TRBV12-3 or TRBV12-4 and TRBJ2-7; D gene unclear. Trimming pared 5 bases from V and 6 bases from J, leaving 14 bases between. The CDR3 length is 13 residues.

The chain uses TRBV7-2 and TRBJ2-7, with no clear D. Between the trimmed V and J ends, which lost 4 bases and 2 bases, there was a span of 12 bases. Germline values: CDR1 SGHTA, CDR2 FQGNSA. The CDR3 covers 14 residues. CDR3 sequence reads: CASSSARVPYEQYF. The CDR3 DNA is TGTGCCAGCAGCTCGGCACGCGTACCCTACGAGCAGTACTTC.

The rearrangement joins TRBV5-1 to TRBJ2-3; 13 bases agree with TRBD2. The CDR3 totals 16 residues. Germline loops: CDR1 SGHRS, CDR2 YFSETQ. J was trimmed by 5 bases and V by 2 bases; bases with no gene match: 5. The CDR3 here is CASSFTSGGGQDTQYF. The CDR3, as DNA: TGCGCCAGCAGCTTTACTAGCGGGGGGGGACAAGATACGCAGTATTTT. The full variable domain, in which reference TRBV5-1 and TRBJ2-3 provide the parts outside the CDR3, is KAGVTQTPRYLIKTRGQQVTLSCSPISGHRSVSWYQQTPGQGLQFLFEYFSETQRNKGNFPGRFSGRQFSNSRSEMNVSTLELGDSALYLCASSFTSGGGQDTQYFGPGTRLTVL.

The chain combines TRBV4-3 with TRBJ1-5, with 7 bases aligning to TRBD1. CDR1 is LGHNA and CDR2 is YSLEER in the germline V gene. V gave up 0 bases and J gave up 2 bases; unmatched junction bases: 10. The CDR3 sequence is 18 residues long. CDR3: CASSQDLNRGGGNQPQHF. Here the CDR3 DNA reads TGCGCCAGCAGCCAAGATCTTAACAGGGGAGGTGGCAATCAGCCCCAGCATTTT.

This clonotype was picked up many times. The chain carries TRBV12-3 or TRBV12-4 and TRBJ1-2; perhaps TRBD1 as D (6 bases). This CDR3 is 15 amino acids long. V shed 5 bases and J shed 4 bases, with 17 bases lying between them. The CDR3 bases are TGTGCCAGCAGTGTAGGGGGGACCAAACGCTATGGCTACACCTTC. Amino acid sequence: CASSVGGTKRYGYTF.

V and J are TRBV19 and TRBJ1-1; D is unclear. V shed 6 bases and J shed 1 base, with 6 bases lying between them. The CDR3 contains 12 residues. CDR1 is LNHDA and CDR2 is SQIVND in the germline V gene (reference sequence). CDR3 bases: TGTGCCAGTAGGGACCCGAACACTGAAGCTTTCTTT. This gives the protein CASRDPNTEAFF.

The J gene is TRBJ1-1, the V gene TRBV20-1; D is ambiguous. From germline, CDR1 is DFQATT and CDR2 SNEGSKA (reference sequence). Deletions cut 3 bases from V and 4 bases from J, with 18 bases between. The CDR3 totals 15 residues. The CDR3 here is CSARDGSPMFTEAFF. CDR3 DNA sequence: TGCAGTGCTAGGGACGGCTCCCCGATGTTCACTGAAGCTTTCTTT.

V usage is TRBV7-2 and J usage is TRBJ1-6; TRBD1 matches at 10 bases. V shed 5 bases and J 9 bases; nucleotides not matched to a gene: 7. The CDR3 is 15 residues long. Germline V gives CDR1 SGHTA, CDR2 FQGNSA. The CDR3 DNA reads as TGTGCCAGCAGCCTAATTGGGACAGGGGCTTCACCCCTCCACTTT. It yields the protein CASSLIGTGASPLHF.

CDR3 sequence (DNA): TGTGCCAGCAGTGACTCGAACGAAGAAAACACTGAAGCTTTCTTT. Translated: CASSDSNEENTEAFF. The rearrangement uses TRBV6-4 and TRBJ1-1; no clear D gene. The CDR3 totals 15 residues. Per germline, CDR1 MRHNA and CDR2 SNTAGT. The V end lost 0 bases, the J end lost 2 bases, and 10 bases lay between the germline ends.

This chain connects TRBV27 to TRBJ2-1; 10 bases line up with TRBD1. V shed 6 bases and J 7 bases; nucleotides not matched to a gene: 15. Germline CDR1 MNHEY, CDR2 SMNVEV (reference sequence). This CDR3 is 17 amino acids long. This CDR3 is CASRLTGTGVYGNEQFF. CDR3 DNA: TGTGCCAGCAGATTAACCGGGACAGGGGTTTATGGAAATGAGCAGTTCTTC.

This rearrangement joins TRBV4-3 to TRBJ1-5; D ambiguous. This CDR3 is built from 14 residues. V was cut by 0 bases and J by 7 bases, with 10 bases left in between. Looked up from germline, CDR1 is LGHNA and CDR2 is YSLEER. This CDR3 is CASSQDIGLQPQHF. CDR3 sequence (DNA): TGCGCCAGCAGCCAAGATATAGGGTTACAGCCCCAGCATTTT.

The rearrangement links TRBV20-1 to TRBJ2-2; 11 bases match TRBD1. The CDR3 covers 18 residues. J was trimmed by 7 bases and V by 4 bases; bases with no gene match: 17. The germline CDR1 and CDR2 sequences are DFQATT and SNEGSKA (reference sequence). CDR3 sequence (DNA): TGCAGTGCTACTATTGGACAGGGGGCTGAACCCGCCCACGGGGAGCTGTTTTTT. Amino acids: CSATIGQGAEPAHGELFF.

The J gene is TRBJ2-7, the V gene TRBV7-3; D unclear. V gave up 4 bases and J gave up 2 bases, with 9 bases separating them. Germline lookup yields CDR1 SGHTA and CDR2 FQGTGA. The CDR3 is 13 amino acids. The chain's CDR3 is CASSSGSTYEQYF. Here the CDR3 DNA reads TGTGCCAGCAGCTCCGGGTCGACCTACGAGCAGTACTTC.

This rearrangement joins TRBV12-3 or TRBV12-4 to TRBJ2-4, with a weak D call TRBD2 (5 bases). The ends were cut back, 6 bases at V and 1 base at J, with 19 bases in the middle. The CDR3 length is 17 residues. In DNA form, the CDR3 reads TGTGCCAGCAGCTCCTCCCTTTATTCGGGGGCCAAAAACATTCAGTACTTC. It specifies CASSSSLYSGAKNIQYF.

This clonotype has a handful of counts. The rearrangement joins TRBV6-5 to TRBJ1-5, with 11 bases matching TRBD1. This CDR3 is built from 16 residues. J gave up 3 bases and V 6 bases, and 7 bases lay outside the gene matches. Germline V gives CDR1 MNHEY, CDR2 SVGAGI. The CDR3 region has the DNA TGTGCCAGCAGCCCCGGGACAGGGGGACCCAATCAGCCCCAGCATTTT. It is translated as CASSPGTGGPNQPQHF.

This clonotype was counted only a few times. V is TRBV4-3 and J is TRBJ1-4; no clear D gene. The germline V and J ends were trimmed by 0 bases and 5 bases, with 13 bases remaining between them. Looked up from germline, CDR1 is LGHNA and CDR2 is YSLEER. CDR3 size: 16 residues. The CDR3 DNA reads as TGCGCCAGCAGCCAAGATGGTGGGCCCCCAAATGAAAAACTGTTTTTT. Translating it yields CASSQDGGPPNEKLFF.

This clonotype was seen only a few times. The gene calls are TRBV20-1 and TRBJ1-5; 7 nucleotides agree with TRBD1. The V gene end was trimmed by 4 bases and the J gene end by 0 bases; junction bases not matched to a gene: 9. The CDR3 sequence is 16 residues long. The V gene's germline CDR1 is DFQATT and CDR2 SNEGSKA (reference sequence). In nucleotides, the CDR3 is TGCAGTGCTAATCCAGGGGGGGGCTATAGCAATCAGCCCCAGCATTTT. Translation: CSANPGGGYSNQPQHF.

Ten or more counts support this clonotype. The rearrangement joins TRBV27 to TRBJ2-1; unclear D gene. This CDR3 spans 13 amino acids. The germline V gene encodes CDR1 MNHEY and CDR2 SMNVEV (reference sequence). V lost 4 bases to trimming and J lost 4 bases, with 8 bases between them. CDR3 nucleotide sequence: TGTGCCAGCAGTTCGGACCTTTACAATGAGCAGTTCTTC. Its protein is CASSSDLYNEQFF.

V gene TRBV20-1 combines with J gene TRBJ2-7; D remains unclear. The CDR3 contains 15 residues. V was trimmed by 0 bases and J by 7 bases, leaving 19 bases between them. Germline V gene data show CDR1 as DFQATT and CDR2 as SNEGSKA (reference sequence). CDR3 amino acids: CSARDPVRGLNEQYF. CDR3 sequence (DNA): TGCAGTGCTAGAGATCCAGTTAGAGGTCTCAATGAGCAGTACTTC.